Described below is a single TCR beta chain sequence and its context. V was pared by 6 bases and J by 5 bases, with 11 bases between. Germline V gene sequence: CDR1 MNHNS, CDR2 SASEGT. The CDR3 totals 12 residues. This specimen belongs to a study of blood T cell repertoires in COVID-19. Sequencing was performed with immunoSEQ multiplex PCR; in TCRdb, only in-frame clones are kept and a portion is missing. Of a few hundred thousand clones in the sample, 80% to 90% are singletons; the top ten hold roughly 4%. Input material: PBMCs or T cells enriched from blood (not recorded which). The sequence came from a woman aged 25 to 39 who had recovered from COVID-19. J is TRBJ2-7 and V is TRBV6-1; D remains ambiguous. CDR3 DNA: TGTGCCAGCAGCCGCAACATGGACGAGCAGTACTTC. Amino acids: CASSRNMDEQYF.